The next 21 T cell receptor beta chains were all read from a single sample in a study of blood T cells in healthy people across ages. Combining a sample-barcoded 5' primer with a J-beta primer mix, a second PCR ran for about 7 to 11 cycles. Via MiXCR, TCRdb re-called the 5' RACE reads, giving one row per CDR3 protein. The sample records approximately 1.5 million distinct CDR3 sequences, roughly 43% being singletons. The sequenced sample consisted of blood. The receptors stem from a woman between 18 and 30 years old in good health.

In this sample, this clonotype turned up a few times. The chain joins TRBV7-2 to TRBJ1-2; D not certain. Trimming shortened V by 5 bases and J by 8 bases, and 24 bases separated the two germline ends. CDR1 and CDR2 from the germline V gene are SGHTA and FQGNSA. The CDR3 runs to 16 residues. The CDR3 DNA sequence: TGTGCCAGCAGCCCCAGAGGCCTCAGAACCGAGCGGGGCTACACCTTC. Translating it yields CASSPRGLRTERGYTF.

This clonotype was recorded at least ten times. This chain joins TRBV12-3 or TRBV12-4 and TRBJ2-7, with 7 positions matching TRBD2. V dropped 2 bases and J dropped 2; count of bases not matched to a gene: 6. The CDR3 spans 15 residues. The CDR3 reads CASSLKGRVPYEQYF. The CDR3 DNA reads TGTGCCAGCAGTTTAAAAGGGAGGGTACCCTACGAGCAGTACTTC.

V gene TRBV7-9 combines with J gene TRBJ2-7; no reliable D call. The ends were cut back, 3 bases at V and 0 bases at J, with 9 bases in the middle. CDR1 and CDR2 (germline): SEHNR, FQNEAQ (reference sequence). The CDR3 sequence is 14 residues long. The DNA of the CDR3 is TGTGCCAGCAGCTTCCTGGGATTCTCCTACGAGCAGTACTTC. It yields the protein CASSFLGFSYEQYF.

J is TRBJ2-1 and V is TRBV6-2 or TRBV6-3; 7 bases fit TRBD1. Germline trimming cut 6 bases from V and 13 bases from J; bases unmatched to any gene: 18. The CDR3 is 15 amino acids. The germline CDR1 and CDR2 sequences are MNHEY and SVGEGT. The CDR3 reads CASRRDSRPRETQFF. CDR3 in DNA: TGTGCCAGCAGACGGGACAGCCGCCCCAGAGAGACCCAGTTCTTC.

CDR3 DNA sequence: TGCAGCGTTGCTCGGCAGAACACAGATACGCAGTATTTT. Its translation is CSVARQNTDTQYF. The chain recombines TRBV29-1 with TRBJ2-3, with D unresolved. The CDR3 spans 13 residues. Germline-derived CDR1 and CDR2 are SQVTM and ANQGSEA. Trimming pared 4 bases from V and 2 bases from J, leaving 10 bases between.

The genes are TRBV12-3 or TRBV12-4 and TRBJ1-2, with D unclear. The CDR3 contains 14 residues. Trimming pared 6 bases from V and 0 bases from J, leaving 11 bases between. CDR3 residues: CASSTAGTNYGYTF. CDR3 bases: TGTGCCAGCAGCACAGCCGGGACTAACTATGGCTACACCTTC.

About this clonotype: A clone one base away is much larger, so this may be a read error. This rearrangement joins TRBV28 to TRBJ2-6, with TRBD1 as a possible D gene (6 bases). Germline V gene lookup returns CDR1 MDHEN and CDR2 SYDVKM. The CDR3 sequence is 17 residues long. Written as DNA, the CDR3 is TGTGCCAGCAGTTTGCGGTTGGACAGCTCTGGGACCAACGTCCTGACTTTC. It translates to CASSLRLDSSGTNVLTF.

This clonotype was seen only a few times. V is TRBV27 and J is TRBJ2-1; possibly TRBD2 for D (7 bases). Germline V gene lookup returns CDR1 MNHEY and CDR2 SMNVEV (reference sequence). This CDR3 is 18 amino acids long. The ends were cut back, 1 base at V and 6 bases at J, with 22 bases in the middle. CDR3 sequence: CASSLFPWPAGEGNEQFF. The CDR3 nucleotides are TGTGCCAGCAGTTTATTTCCATGGCCCGCAGGGGAGGGCAATGAGCAGTTCTTC.

This chain links TRBV5-1 with TRBJ2-1; TRBD2 aligns across 14 bases. Trimming removed 6 bases from V and 4 bases from J; junction bases left unmatched: 6. The germline V gene has CDR1 SGHRS and CDR2 YFSETQ. This CDR3 is 16 amino acids long. The CDR3 nucleotides read TGCGCCAGCACCGTGACTAGCGGGGGGGCTTACAATGAGCAGTTCTTC. Its protein is CASTVTSGGAYNEQFF.

This clonotype was seen a few times. V usage is TRBV9 and J usage is TRBJ2-1, with 8 bases that match TRBD2. Per the germline V gene, CDR1 is SGDLS and CDR2 is YYNGEE. Unmatched junction bases numbered 1, after V lost 0 bases and J lost 2 bases. This CDR3 comprises 15 residues. The CDR3 nucleotides read TGTGCCAGCAGCGTAGCTAGCGGGCCCTACAATGAGCAGTTCTTC. It yields the protein CASSVASGPYNEQFF.

The chain recombines TRBV4-3 with TRBJ2-1; 7 bases line up with TRBD2. The CDR3 is made up of 14 amino acids. Looked up from germline, CDR1 is LGHNA and CDR2 is YSLEER. V lost 1 base and J lost 12; bases outside the gene matches: 9. The CDR3 protein is CASSQGSGGRGQFF. DNA of the CDR3: TGCGCCAGCAGCCAAGGTTCGGGCGGGAGAGGGCAGTTCTTC.

The chain employs TRBV6-1 and TRBJ1-3; weak D call: TRBD1 (5 bases). The CDR3 is 17 residues long. Germline V gene lookup returns CDR1 MNHNS and CDR2 SASEGT. Trimming cost V 0 bases and J 0 bases, with 12 bases left between them. For the CDR3, the DNA is TGTGCCAGCAGTGAAGCGTGTCTAGGGACCTCTGGAAACACCATATATTTT. This codes for CASSEACLGTSGNTIYF.

This clonotype was seen a few times. The chain recombines TRBV10-2 with TRBJ2-7, with TRBD1 matching 11 bases. J was trimmed by 3 bases and V by 0 bases; bases with no gene match: 7. Looked up from germline, CDR1 is WSHSY and CDR2 is SAAADI. This CDR3 comprises 17 residues. CDR3 bases: TGCGCCAGCAGTGAGTCGACTCGGACAGGGGGCATCTACGAGCAGTACTTC. This sequence encodes CASSESTRTGGIYEQYF.

The CDR3 protein is CASSLALAGVVGNEQFF. The CDR3 DNA sequence: TGTGCCAGCAGTTTAGCTCTAGCGGGAGTAGTAGGGAATGAGCAGTTCTTC. V usage is TRBV12-3 or TRBV12-4 and J usage is TRBJ2-1, with TRBD2 matching 10 bases. The CDR3 consists of 17 residues. J gave up 7 bases and V 0 bases, and 9 bases lay outside the gene matches.

The rearrangement joins TRBV6-1 to TRBJ1-1, with unresolved D. The V end was cut by 6 bases, the J end by 3 bases, with 8 bases between. The CDR3 covers 12 residues. Germline V gene sequence: CDR1 MNHNS, CDR2 SASEGT. In nucleotides, the CDR3 is TGTGCCAGCAGAGGAGGGTACACTGAAGCTTTCTTT. This encodes CASRGGYTEAFF.

The genes are TRBV29-1 and TRBJ2-1; D remains unclear. The CDR3 is 11 residues long. Germline CDR1 SQVTM, CDR2 ANQGSEA. With 3 bases removed from V and 8 bases from J, the gap between germline ends came to 8 bases. In DNA, the CDR3 is TGCAGCGTTGAGCTCGTATATGAGCAGTTCTTC. Residues: CSVELVYEQFF.

This clonotype came up a few times. Its ends do not fully match the called genes, so a read error is possible. The chain employs TRBV9 and TRBJ2-1; a weak D match, TRBD2 (7 bases). CDR3 length: 15 amino acids. Germline assignment: CDR1 SGDLS and CDR2 YYNGEE. CDR3 sequence: CASNVEGGAKYEQFF. CDR3 coding DNA: TGTGCCAGCAACGTAGAAGGGGGGGCTAAATATGAGCAGTTCTTC.

This clonotype was found a few times. The V and J genes are TRBV5-1 and TRBJ2-7, with D hard to call. The CDR3 contains 13 residues. Germline CDR1 reads SGHRS; CDR2 reads YFSETQ. V lost 4 bases, J lost 5 bases, and 13 bases lay in between. In DNA form, the CDR3 reads TGCGCCAGCAGCCGTTCGGACGGCGACGAGCAGTACTTC. It yields the protein CASSRSDGDEQYF. Complete variable domain (other parts from reference TRBV5-1 and TRBJ2-7): KAGVTQTPRYLIKTRGQQVTLSCSPISGHRSVSWYQQTPGQGLQFLFEYFSETQRNKGNFPGRFSGRQFSNSRSEMNVSTLELGDSALYLCASSRSDGDEQYFGPGTRLTVT.

This sequence joins TRBV14 and TRBJ2-1; 12 bases fit TRBD2. Germline CDR1 is SGHDN and CDR2 is FVKESK. The CDR3 has 14 amino acids. V was pared by 8 bases and J by 4 bases, with 3 bases of the junction left unmatched. The CDR3 reads CASATSGRYNEQFF. The CDR3 coding sequence is TGTGCCAGCGCAACTAGCGGGAGGTACAATGAGCAGTTCTTC.

In this sample, this clonotype turned up a few times. The chain has TRBV29-1 and TRBJ2-5; D gene unclear. CDR3 length equals 12 residues. V was clipped by 1 base and J by 9 bases, with 12 bases between them. Germline loops: CDR1 SQVTM, CDR2 ANQGSEA. The DNA for the CDR3 is TGCAGCGTTGAAGCCATGGCTGGGGCCCAGTACTTC. This gives the protein CSVEAMAGAQYF. The full variable domain, its missing parts supplied by reference TRBV29-1 and TRBJ2-5, is SAVISQKPSRDICQRGTSLTIQCQVDSQVTMMFWYRQQPGQSLTLIATANQGSEATYESGFVIDKFPISRPNLTFSTLTVSNMSPEDSSIYLCSVEAMAGAQYFGPGTRLLVL.

The chain links TRBV5-1 to TRBJ2-7; D not resolved. This CDR3 is built from 15 residues. Germline V gene data show CDR1 as SGHRS and CDR2 as YFSETQ. V was shortened by 6 bases and J by 0 bases, with 16 bases between the two germline ends. DNA for the CDR3: TGCGCCAGCATGATAGACTGGGGTGGCTCCTACGAGCAGTACTTC. Its translation: CASMIDWGGSYEQYF.